The 14 T cell receptor beta chains below were found in one sample sequenced in a study of blood T cell repertoires in COVID-19. TCRdb keeps only in-frame clones here, not all; method: immunoSEQ multiplex PCR. Of some 460,000 clones listed, roughly 90% are singletons. Sequencing input: PBMCs or T cells enriched from blood (not recorded which). The source is a woman younger than 35 who had recovered from COVID-19.

The chain is built from TRBV7-9 and TRBJ2-3; a weak D match, TRBD2 (6 bases). The CDR3 sequence is 14 residues long. Germline V gene lookup returns CDR1 SEHNR and CDR2 FQNEAQ (reference sequence). Trimming pared 3 bases from V and 0 bases from J, leaving 7 bases between. CDR3 in amino acids: CASSFGTSTDTQYF. DNA of the CDR3: TGTGCCAGCAGCTTTGGGACTAGCACAGATACGCAGTATTTT.

The V call is TRBV2, the J call TRBJ1-2; D unclear. CDR1 SNHLY and CDR2 FYNNEI come from the germline V gene. The V end was cut by 3 bases, the J end by 3 bases, with 8 bases between. This CDR3 contains 13 residues. This CDR3 reads CASSDPVYYGYTF. CDR3 DNA sequence: TGTGCCAGCAGTGATCCCGTTTACTATGGCTACACCTTC.

The chain uses TRBV6-5 and TRBJ1-6, with D uncertain. Germline loops: CDR1 MNHEY, CDR2 SVGAGI. This CDR3 region has 12 residues. Trimming stripped 6 bases from V and 7 bases from J, with 7 bases between. The CDR3 reads CASRWANSPLHF. In DNA form, the CDR3 reads TGTGCCAGCAGGTGGGCCAATTCACCCCTCCACTTT.

The chain combines TRBV30 with TRBJ2-1, with 11 bases matching TRBD2. CDR1 and CDR2 from the germline V gene are GTSNPN and SVGIG (reference sequence). This CDR3 has 14 residues. The ends lost 1 base at V and 8 bases at J; junction bases unmatched: 4. The CDR3 DNA is TGTGCCTGGAGTGGGGGGACTAGCGGTGATGAGCAGTTCTTC. Translating it yields CAWSGGTSGDEQFF.

The J gene is TRBJ1-2, the V gene TRBV19, with TRBD1 identical over 11 bases. Germline lookup yields CDR1 LNHDA and CDR2 SQIVND (reference sequence). V was clipped by 5 bases and J by 6 bases; unmatched bases: 8. The CDR3 is 15 residues long. CDR3 nucleotide sequence: TGTGCCAGTAGTGTGCCGGGACAGGGGGAGGATGGCTACACCTTC. It translates to CASSVPGQGEDGYTF.

This clone is a singleton in its sample. V is TRBV6-5 and J is TRBJ2-7; a weak D match, TRBD2 (7 bases). The CDR3 is 15 amino acids. Germline CDR1 reads MNHEY; CDR2 reads SVGAGI. The V and J ends lost 6 bases and 1 base respectively, with 16 bases between them. CDR3 sequence: CASRRGGGLSYEQYF. CDR3 DNA sequence: TGTGCCAGCAGGAGGGGCGGGGGCCTATCCTACGAGCAGTACTTC.

The chain employs TRBV6-5 and TRBJ2-7, with D possibly TRBD1 on 5 matching bases. Germline V CDR1 and CDR2: MNHEY, SVGAGI. CDR3 length: 13 amino acids. Trimming stripped 4 bases from V and 10 bases from J, with 17 bases between. CDR3 region: CASSSPGSTNQYF. CDR3 coding DNA: TGTGCCAGCAGTTCCCCAGGGTCCACAAATCAGTACTTC.

This clone was counted once. The genes are TRBV2 and TRBJ1-1; D is uncertain. Trimming took 4 bases from V and 10 from J, leaving 16 bases between them. CDR1 SNHLY and CDR2 FYNNEI come from the germline V gene. The CDR3 totals 13 residues. The chain's CDR3 is CASSGYTARRAFF. CDR3 nucleotides: TGTGCCAGCAGTGGCTATACAGCCCGTCGAGCTTTCTTT.

The CDR3 sequence: CASSEEGYSNQPQHF. DNA of the CDR3: TGTGCCAGCAGCGAGGAGGGCTATAGCAATCAGCCCCAGCATTTT. V gene TRBV2 combines with J gene TRBJ1-5, with unresolved D. Trimming took 6 bases from V and 0 from J, leaving 12 bases between them. CDR1 SNHLY and CDR2 FYNNEI come from the germline V gene. This CDR3 region has 15 residues.

The J gene is TRBJ2-2, the V gene TRBV11-2; tentatively, D is TRBD1 (5 bases). From germline, CDR1 is SGHAT and CDR2 FQNNGV. The CDR3 is 15 residues long. V lost 8 bases and J lost 4, with 17 bases in between. CDR3: CASGEWQGSTGELFF. The CDR3 coding sequence is TGTGCCAGCGGTGAATGGCAGGGAAGCACCGGGGAGCTGTTTTTT. The variable domain in full, completed from reference TRBV11-2 and TRBJ2-2, reads EAGVAQSPRYKIIEKRQSVAFWCNPISGHATLYWYQQILGQGPKLLIQFQNNGVVDDSQLPKDRFSAERLKGVDSTLKIQPAKLEDSAVYLCASGEWQGSTGELFFGEGSRLTVL.

This clone was counted at least ten times. The V call is TRBV5-1, the J call TRBJ2-5; D may be TRBD1 (6 bases). Trimming pared 1 base from V and 6 bases from J, leaving 10 bases between. The CDR3 runs to 13 residues. Germline V gene data show CDR1 as SGHRS and CDR2 as YFSETQ. The CDR3 region is CASSLMGHKTQYF. CDR3 nucleotide sequence: TGCGCCAGCAGCTTGATGGGACACAAGACCCAGTACTTC.

The chain combines TRBV7-2 with TRBJ2-5; D might be TRBD1 (5 bases). The CDR3 sequence is 14 residues long. Germline V gene data show CDR1 as SGHTA and CDR2 as FQGNSA. Trimming stripped 0 bases from V and 4 bases from J, with 9 bases between. The CDR3 region has the DNA TGTGCCAGCAGCTTAGCCATGGGGCTAGAGACCCAGTACTTC. Its protein is CASSLAMGLETQYF.

This clone has just one count. The chain joins TRBV5-1 to TRBJ2-3, with 7 bases identical to TRBD1. In germline, CDR1 is SGHRS, CDR2 YFSETQ. V trimming: 3 bases; J trimming: 4 bases; junction bases outside the gene matches: 5. The CDR3 totals 14 residues. CDR3 in amino acids: CASSSGGQPDTQYF. As DNA, the CDR3 is TGCGCCAGCAGCTCAGGGGGACAGCCAGATACGCAGTATTTT.

Remarks on this clone: Other DNA sequences from this sample encode an identical CDR3 as well. This chain joins TRBV5-4 and TRBJ2-1; D is perhaps TRBD2 (5 bases). Trimming stripped 3 bases from V and 7 bases from J, with 8 bases between. Germline CDR1 SGHNT, CDR2 YYREEE (reference sequence). The CDR3 covers 12 residues. The CDR3 DNA is TGTGCCAGCAGCTCCCCGGGAAATGAGCAGTTCTTC. Translation: CASSSPGNEQFF.